The 32 T cell receptor beta chains below were found in one sample sequenced in a study of T cell repertoires in cytomegalovirus infection. TCRdb re-derived calls from the reads in MiXCR, one entry per CDR3 protein. The sample shows 680,000 or so distinct CDR3 sequences, about 40% of them seen only once. The sequenced material came from PBMCs. The receptors were sampled from a human donor in good health (CMV status not recorded). Some clones in this sample may be carry-over from other donors' samples.

Remarks on this clonotype: Compared with germline, one end of the junction differs, possibly owing to a read error. This chain joins TRBV12-3 or TRBV12-4 and TRBJ2-5; 8 bases are shared with TRBD2. The CDR3 runs 13 residues. CDR3: CASSVAGLGTQYF. The CDR3 DNA reads TGTGCCAGCAGTGTAGCGGGGTTGGGGACCCAGTACTTC.

The CDR3 reads CASSLVGRGNEQFF. For the CDR3, the DNA is TGTGCCAGCAGCTTAGTCGGTAGAGGCAATGAGCAGTTCTTC. This chain links TRBV7-2 with TRBJ2-1, with D uncertain. CDR3 length: 14 amino acids. Trimming removed 1 base at V and 6 bases at J, with 10 bases between. Germline CDR1 reads SGHTA; CDR2 reads FQGNSA.

Note on this clonotype: Germline and junction disagree at one end, which may indicate a read error. This chain joins TRBV5-6 and TRBJ1-1; a weak D match, TRBD1 (6 bases). The CDR3 runs to 16 residues. CDR1 and CDR2 (germline): SGHDT, YYEEEE. CDR3 nucleotide sequence: TGTGCTAGCAGCTTGGGGGCAGGGATTCGGCTCGCTGAAGCTTTCTTT. Encoded protein: CASSLGAGIRLAEAFF.

This clonotype was found a few times. This rearrangement joins TRBV6-1 to TRBJ1-5; tentative D call: TRBD1 (6 bases). The CDR3 extends over 16 amino acids. V dropped 0 bases and J dropped 9 bases, with 18 bases sitting between them. CDR1 and CDR2 (germline): MNHNS, SASEGT. In DNA, the CDR3 is TGTGCCAGCAGTGAAGCGTGGGGGCCCAAACCCCGGCCCCAGCATTTT. The encoded protein is CASSEAWGPKPRPQHF.

V and J are TRBV28 and TRBJ2-5, with 11 bases aligning to TRBD2. Germline lookup yields CDR1 MDHEN and CDR2 SYDVKM. There are 15 residues in the CDR3. The ends lost 6 bases at V and 6 bases at J; junction bases unmatched: 9. The CDR3 is CASSLVTSGGKTQYF. The CDR3 DNA sequence: TGTGCCAGCAGCCTTGTAACTAGCGGGGGAAAGACCCAGTACTTC.

The V gene is TRBV28, the J gene TRBJ1-1, with D possibly being TRBD1 (5 bases). Trimming removed 6 bases from V and 1 base from J, with 15 bases in between. Germline V gives CDR1 MDHEN, CDR2 SYDVKM. This CDR3 contains 15 residues. CDR3 in DNA: TGTGCCAGCAGAGAAATCGGGGGGTCGAACACTGAAGCTTTCTTT. Its protein product is CASREIGGSNTEAFF.

About this clonotype: The junction and the germline gene differ at one end; a read error may be behind it. V and J are TRBV12-5 and TRBJ1-1; the D gene is possibly TRBD1 (6 bases). The CDR3 contains 15 residues. Germline loops: CDR1 LGHNT, CDR2 FRNRAP. CDR3 sequence reads: CASGSWRAGGTEALF. The CDR3 coding sequence is TGTGCTAGTGGTTCGTGGCGGGCGGGGGGCACTGAAGCTTTATTT.

This clonotype was picked up a small number of times. The chain carries TRBV12-3 or TRBV12-4 and TRBJ1-5; no reliable D call. This CDR3 is built from 13 residues. Trimming took off 5 bases at V and 6 bases at J, with 11 bases between the two ends. Here the CDR3 DNA reads TGTGCCAGCAGTACGGGCGGGCCTCAGCCCCAGCATTTT. It encodes CASSTGGPQPQHF.

This clonotype was seen a few times. The V gene is TRBV12-3 or TRBV12-4, the J gene TRBJ2-2, with 9 bases that match TRBD1. Losses at the gene ends were 6 bases for V and 7 bases for J; bases not matched to a gene: 6. This CDR3 contains 14 residues. For the CDR3, the DNA is TGTGCCAGCAGCCCGGGACAGGGCGTCGGGGAGCTGTTTTTT. Translating gives CASSPGQGVGELFF.

This clonotype has a count of ten or more. The CDR3 coding sequence is TGTGCCAGCAGTTCGGGAGGGGGGGGTTACACAGATACGCAGTATTTT. It specifies CASSSGGGGYTDTQYF. This chain links TRBV28 with TRBJ2-3, with 8 bases identical to TRBD2. The CDR3 spans 16 residues. V lost 4 bases, J lost 2 bases, and 8 bases stayed unmatched. Germline loops: CDR1 MDHEN, CDR2 SYDVKM.

The rearrangement joins TRBV20-1 to TRBJ2-5, with D perhaps matching TRBD2 (6 bases). Germline V gene data show CDR1 as DFQATT and CDR2 as SNEGSKA (reference sequence). The CDR3 is 15 amino acids. V lost 3 bases, J lost 5 bases, and 19 bases lay in between. The CDR3 here is CSARPGLPREETQYF. The CDR3 nucleotides are TGCAGTGCTAGGCCGGGACTGCCGAGAGAGGAGACCCAGTACTTC.

This chain links TRBV19 with TRBJ2-2, with D perhaps given as TRBD1 or TRBD2 (5 bases each). Germline V lookup: CDR1 LNHDA, CDR2 SQIVND (reference sequence). Trimming removed 10 bases at V and 4 bases at J, with 13 bases between. The length of the CDR3 is 13 residues. The CDR3, as DNA: TGTGCCACCGGGGCCCTAATCACCGGGGAGCTGTTTTTT. Translated: CATGALITGELFF. The whole variable domain, filled in from reference TRBV19 and TRBJ2-2, reads DGGITQSPKYLFRKEGQNVTLSCEQNLNHDAMYWYRQDPGQGLRLIYYSQIVNDFQKGDIAEGYSVSREKKESFPLTVTSAQKNPTAFYLCATGALITGELFFGEGSRLTVL.

The chain carries TRBV19 and TRBJ1-2, with 8 bases aligning to TRBD1. Germline CDR1 LNHDA, CDR2 SQIVND (reference sequence). The CDR3 totals 15 residues. J was trimmed by 2 bases and V by 9 bases; bases with no gene match: 11. The CDR3 DNA reads as TGTGCCAGCAGAGGGGAGGACAGGGCCAACTATGGCTACACCTTC. It codes for CASRGEDRANYGYTF.

V and J are TRBV18 and TRBJ2-1; unclear D gene. This CDR3 region has 13 residues. V was shortened by 4 bases and J by 5 bases, with 9 bases between the two germline ends. Germline V lookup: CDR1 KGHSH, CDR2 LQKENI. CDR3 bases: TGTGCCAGCTCACTATTAGAAGACAATGAGCAGTTCTTC. This codes for CASSLLEDNEQFF.

This clonotype has a handful of counts. V usage is TRBV4-1 and J usage is TRBJ2-3, with D possibly TRBD2 on 6 matching bases. V was shortened by 0 bases and J by 4 bases, with 26 bases between the two germline ends. CDR3 length: 20 residues. CDR1 and CDR2 (germline): MGHRA, YSYEKL. CDR3 residues: CASSQDPTNTRGGPSDTQYF. The CDR3 region has the DNA TGCGCCAGCAGCCAAGACCCTACAAACACGCGGGGAGGACCCTCAGATACGCAGTATTTT.

Note on this clonotype: The conserved phenylalanine or tryptophan normally closing the CDR3 is absent here, so this likely arose from a read error. This chain joins TRBV19 and TRBJ2-1; D unclear. Looked up from germline, CDR1 is LNHDA and CDR2 is SQIVND (reference sequence). V lost 11 bases and J 7 bases, leaving 21 bases between the germline ends. This CDR3 region has 14 residues. The CDR3 loop is CASSGGWIMNEQFI. CDR3 bases: TGTGCCTCGTCCGGCGGTTGGATTATGAATGAGCAGTTCATC.

This clonotype was detected many times. V gene TRBV6-1 combines with J gene TRBJ1-5; D gene unclear. The CDR3 runs to 13 residues. CDR1 is MNHNS, CDR2 SASEGT, per germline. Trimming left V 2 bases short and J 7 bases short, with 9 bases between. The CDR3 region has the DNA TGTGCCAGCAGTGAAAAGGGTCGGCAGCCCCAGCATTTT. Its protein is CASSEKGRQPQHF.

The genes are TRBV27 and TRBJ2-2, with D perhaps matching TRBD2 (6 bases). V lost 6 bases, J lost 0 bases, and 14 bases lay in between. The CDR3 sequence is 16 residues long. The germline V gene encodes CDR1 MNHEY and CDR2 SMNVEV (reference sequence). CDR3 amino acids: CASSHDGTANTGELFF. As DNA, the CDR3 is TGTGCCAGCAGCCATGACGGGACTGCGAACACCGGGGAGCTGTTTTTT.

This clonotype has more than one count but fewer than ten. This rearrangement joins TRBV7-6 to TRBJ2-2; 8 nucleotides line up with TRBD2. Trimming cost V 2 bases and J 4 bases; bases outside gene matches: 3. CDR1 is SGHVS and CDR2 is FNYEAQ in the germline V gene. The CDR3 is 15 amino acids. CDR3 amino acids: CASSLLLAATGELFF. The CDR3 DNA is TGTGCCAGCAGCTTACTACTAGCGGCCACCGGGGAGCTGTTTTTT. Full variable domain (rest looked up from reference TRBV7-6 and TRBJ2-2): GAGVSQSPRYKVTKRGQDVALRCDPISGHVSLYWYRQALGQGPEFLTYFNYEAQQDKSGLPNDRFSAERPEGSISTLTIQRTEQRDSAMYRCASSLLLAATGELFFGEGSRLTVL.

The genes are TRBV28 and TRBJ2-3, with D perhaps matching TRBD2 (7 bases). Per germline, CDR1 MDHEN and CDR2 SYDVKM. Trimming took 7 bases from V and 0 from J, leaving 17 bases between them. This CDR3 has 16 amino acids. The CDR3 DNA reads TGTGCCAGCAACACGGGGGGCCTGAGTAGCACAGATACGCAGTATTTT. Its translation is CASNTGGLSSTDTQYF.

About this clonotype: A read error may produce the germline difference seen at one junction end. The chain links TRBV6-1 to TRBJ2-1, with TRBD2 matching 11 bases. Per the germline V gene, CDR1 is MNHNS and CDR2 is SASEGT. This CDR3 region has 16 residues. The CDR3 DNA reads TGTGCCTGCAGTCCCGACGGGACTAGCGGAGTTAATGAGCAGTTCTTC. Translated: CACSPDGTSGVNEQFF.

The chain couples TRBV28 to TRBJ1-2, with TRBD1 matching over 8 bases. V lost 6 bases, J lost 4 bases, and 7 bases stayed unmatched. CDR1 MDHEN and CDR2 SYDVKM come from the germline V gene. The CDR3 runs to 14 residues. The DNA of the CDR3 is TGTGCCAGCAGCCTCAGACAGGGGCTCTATGGCTACACCTTC. This encodes CASSLRQGLYGYTF.

Concerning this clonotype itself: Mismatch with germline at one junction end may stem from a read error. The V call is TRBV6-5, the J call TRBJ2-1, with D possibly matching TRBD1 (6 bases). Germline V gives CDR1 MNHEY, CDR2 SVGAGI. The CDR3 totals 16 residues. As DNA, the CDR3 is TGTGCCAGCAGTTACTCGAGAGGGGGATCCTACAATGGGCAGTTCTTC. Protein sequence: CASSYSRGGSYNGQFF.

This clonotype was counted at least ten times. The rearrangement joins TRBV6-1 to TRBJ2-5; unclear D gene. The CDR3 has 14 residues. The germline V gene has CDR1 MNHNS and CDR2 SASEGT. The ends were cut back, 1 base at V and 1 base at J, with 7 bases in the middle. CDR3 nucleotide sequence: TGTGCCAGCAGTGAAGGGCCTACCCAAGAGACCCAGTACTTC. Protein sequence: CASSEGPTQETQYF.

The J gene is TRBJ1-5, the V gene TRBV11-2; D is unresolved. The V end lost 5 bases, the J end lost 2 bases, and 10 bases lay between the germline ends. The CDR3 contains 14 residues. The germline V gene has CDR1 SGHAT and CDR2 FQNNGV. The CDR3 protein is CASSARGGNQPQHF. CDR3 DNA sequence: TGTGCCAGCAGCGCTCGGGGAGGCAATCAGCCCCAGCATTTT. The whole variable domain, filled in from reference TRBV11-2 and TRBJ1-5, reads EAGVAQSPRYKIIEKRQSVAFWCNPISGHATLYWYQQILGQGPKLLIQFQNNGVVDDSQLPKDRFSAERLKGVDSTLKIQPAKLEDSAVYLCASSARGGNQPQHFGDGTRLSIL.

The rearrangement uses TRBV12-3 or TRBV12-4 and TRBJ2-1; 15 bases map to TRBD2. The J segment lost 4 bases and the V segment lost 6 bases, leaving 4 bases of the junction unmatched. CDR3 length equals 16 residues. In nucleotides, the CDR3 is TGTGCCAGCAGCTGGACTAGCGGGAGGGGATACAATGAGCAGTTCTTC. This translates into CASSWTSGRGYNEQFF.

The table lists this clonotype with a few counts. This chain uses TRBV7-9 with TRBJ2-1; TRBD2 is a possible D gene (5 bases). V shed 7 bases and J shed 0 bases, with 19 bases lying between them. Germline V gene sequence: CDR1 SEHNR, CDR2 FQNEAQ (reference sequence). CDR3 length: 17 amino acids. The CDR3 protein is CASTPGGEGLSYNEQFF. CDR3 nucleotide sequence: TGTGCCAGCACCCCGGGTGGCGAGGGTCTCTCCTACAATGAGCAGTTCTTC.

The chain combines TRBV5-1 with TRBJ2-5, with D maybe TRBD2 (8 bases). With 1 base removed from V and 5 bases from J, the gap between germline ends came to 18 bases. This CDR3 has 16 residues. CDR1 and CDR2 (germline): SGHRS, YFSETQ. As DNA, the CDR3 is TGCGCCAGCAGCTTGAGGGGGACAGCGGGAGAGGAGACCCAGTACTTC. It codes for CASSLRGTAGEETQYF.

This clonotype was counted between two and nine times. The chain is built from TRBV11-2 and TRBJ1-2; 9 bases match TRBD1. The V and J ends lost 5 bases and 6 bases, in that order; junction bases with no gene match: 10. CDR1 SGHAT and CDR2 FQNNGV come from the germline V gene. The CDR3 has 15 residues. DNA for the CDR3: TGTGCCAGCAGCGCCAGACAGGGGGACCGGAATGGCTACACCTTC. This translates into CASSARQGDRNGYTF. Variable domain in full (rest from reference TRBV11-2 and TRBJ1-2): EAGVAQSPRYKIIEKRQSVAFWCNPISGHATLYWYQQILGQGPKLLIQFQNNGVVDDSQLPKDRFSAERLKGVDSTLKIQPAKLEDSAVYLCASSARQGDRNGYTFGSGTRLTVV.

This sequence joins TRBV24-1 and TRBJ2-1, with D possibly TRBD1 on 6 matching bases. Germline V gene sequence: CDR1 KGHDR, CDR2 SFDVKD. This CDR3 comprises 15 residues. The germline V and J ends were trimmed by 1 base and 5 bases, with 11 bases remaining between them. The CDR3 DNA sequence: TGTGCCACCAGTGATTTCTCCAGGGGAGACAATGAGCAGTTCTTC. Translated: CATSDFSRGDNEQFF.

The chain is built from TRBV15 and TRBJ1-5; 7 nucleotides line up with TRBD1. With V trimmed by 11 bases and J by 5 bases, 27 bases remained unmatched. The CDR3 is 19 amino acids. In germline, CDR1 is LNHNV, CDR2 YYDKDF (reference sequence). The CDR3 loop reads CASGTSDTPGTENYQPQHF. Here the CDR3 DNA reads TGTGCCTCCGGGACCTCGGACACGCCCGGGACAGAGAATTATCAGCCCCAGCATTTT.

The sample holds many counts of this clonotype. V usage is TRBV7-3 and J usage is TRBJ2-5, with 7 bases that match TRBD2. In germline, CDR1 is SGHTA, CDR2 FQGTGA. The trim removed 2 bases at V and 2 bases at J, leaving 14 bases unmatched. The CDR3 runs to 18 residues. This CDR3 reads CASSLSIQPAGIQETQYF. CDR3 coding DNA: TGTGCCAGCAGCTTATCCATCCAACCAGCGGGGATTCAAGAGACCCAGTACTTC.